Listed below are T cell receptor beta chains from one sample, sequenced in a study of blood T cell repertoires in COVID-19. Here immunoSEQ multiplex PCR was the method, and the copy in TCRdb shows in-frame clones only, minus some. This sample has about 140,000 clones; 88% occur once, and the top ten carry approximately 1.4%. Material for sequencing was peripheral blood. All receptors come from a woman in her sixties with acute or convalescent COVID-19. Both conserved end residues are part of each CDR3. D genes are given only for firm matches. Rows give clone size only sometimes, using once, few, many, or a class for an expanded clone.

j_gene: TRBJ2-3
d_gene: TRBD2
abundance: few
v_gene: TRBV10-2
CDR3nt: TGCGCCAGCCAGCGGGGAGTCACAGATACGCAGTATTTT
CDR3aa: CASQRGVTDTQYF

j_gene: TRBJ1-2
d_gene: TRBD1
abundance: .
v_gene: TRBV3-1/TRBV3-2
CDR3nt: TGTGCCAGCAGCCAAGGCAGGGGGCACGGCTACACCTTC
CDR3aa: CASSQGRGHGYTF

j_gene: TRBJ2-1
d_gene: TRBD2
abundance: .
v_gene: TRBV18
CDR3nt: TGTGCCAGCTCACGGCCCGGCGGGGGGCTATACAATGAGCAGTTCTTC
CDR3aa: CASSRPGGGLYNEQFF

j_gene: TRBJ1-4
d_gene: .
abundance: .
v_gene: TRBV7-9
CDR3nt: TGTGCCAGCAGCTTACGGAGGACTAGTGAAAAACTGTTTTTT
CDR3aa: CASSLRRTSEKLFF

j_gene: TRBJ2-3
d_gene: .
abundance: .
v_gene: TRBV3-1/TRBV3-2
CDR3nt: TGTGCCAGCAGCCAATCCCTAGGTGGGACGCAGTATTTT
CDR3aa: CASSQSLGGTQYF

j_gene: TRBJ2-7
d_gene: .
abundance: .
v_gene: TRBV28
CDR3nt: TGTGCCAGCCAACTCCCGGACAGTAGGGTCGAGCAGTACTTC
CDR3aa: CASQLPDSRVEQYF

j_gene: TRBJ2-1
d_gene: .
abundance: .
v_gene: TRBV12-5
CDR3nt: TGTGCTAGTGGTTTCTCCCTAGACGGCGTCGTGCCTAACAATGAGCAGTTCTTC
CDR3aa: CASGFSLDGVVPNNEQFF

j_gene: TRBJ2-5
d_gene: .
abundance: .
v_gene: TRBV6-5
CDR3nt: TGTGCCAGCAGAGGGAGGACTTGGCAAGAGACCCAGTACTTC
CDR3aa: CASRGRTWQETQYF

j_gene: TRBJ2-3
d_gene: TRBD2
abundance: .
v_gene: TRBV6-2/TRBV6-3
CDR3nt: TGTGCCAGCAGTTACGTCCTCGGGGGGGTCACAGATACGCAGTATTTT
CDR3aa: CASSYVLGGVTDTQYF

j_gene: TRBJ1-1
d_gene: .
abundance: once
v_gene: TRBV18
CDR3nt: TGTGCCAGCTCAATCCTCGGCACTGAAGCTTTCTTT
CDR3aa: CASSILGTEAFF

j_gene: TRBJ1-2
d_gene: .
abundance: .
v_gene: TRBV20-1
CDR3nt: TGCAGTGCTAGTTCAGCGGGAGCAGTCTCGGGCTACACCTTC
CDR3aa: CSASSAGAVSGYTF

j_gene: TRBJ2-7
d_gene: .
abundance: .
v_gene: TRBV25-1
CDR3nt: TGTGCCAGCAGTGAATTCATGGCCTCCTACGAGCAGTACTTC
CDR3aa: CASSEFMASYEQYF

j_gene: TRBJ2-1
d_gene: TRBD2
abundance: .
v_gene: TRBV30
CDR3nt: TGTGCCTGGAGGGTAGCGGGGGGTAACAATGAGCAGTTCTTC
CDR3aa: CAWRVAGGNNEQFF

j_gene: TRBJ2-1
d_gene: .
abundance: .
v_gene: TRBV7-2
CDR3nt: TGTGCCAGCAGCTCGAGCGAGGCATCTTACAATGAGCAGTTCTTC
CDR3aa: CASSSSEASYNEQFF

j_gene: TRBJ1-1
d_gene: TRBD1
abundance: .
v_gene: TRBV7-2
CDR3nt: TGTGCCAGCAGCTCTCCGGGACAGGGGAACACTGAAGCTTTCTTT
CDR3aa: CASSSPGQGNTEAFF

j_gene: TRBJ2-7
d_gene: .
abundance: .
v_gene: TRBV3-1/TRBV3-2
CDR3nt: TGTGCCAGCAGCCCCCGGGGACTGCGCTCCTACGAGCAGTACTTC
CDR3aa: CASSPRGLRSYEQYF

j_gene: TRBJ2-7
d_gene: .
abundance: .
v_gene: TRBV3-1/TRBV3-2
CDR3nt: TGTGCCAGCAGCCAAACCGGGACAAGACCCTACGAGCAGTACTTC
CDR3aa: CASSQTGTRPYEQYF

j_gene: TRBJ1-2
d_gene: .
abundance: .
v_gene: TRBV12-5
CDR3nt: TGTGCTAGTAATTTAGACTATGGCTACACCTTC
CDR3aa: CASNLDYGYTF

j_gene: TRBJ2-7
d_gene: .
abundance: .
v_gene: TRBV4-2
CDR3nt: TGTGCCAGCAGCCAAGAGGGGAGTAGCAACTACGAGCAGTACTTC
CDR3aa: CASSQEGSSNYEQYF

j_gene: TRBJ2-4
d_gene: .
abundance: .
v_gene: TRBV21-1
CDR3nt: TGTGCCAGCAGCAATAGACCCCGACAGGGAGCGGTCTCAGTGGTAGCCAAAAACATTCAGTACTTC
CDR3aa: CASSNRPRQGAVSVVAKNIQYF

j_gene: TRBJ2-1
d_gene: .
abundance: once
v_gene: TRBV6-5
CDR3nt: TGTGCCAGCCTCATTACTAGTCCCGGTGAGCAGTTCTTC
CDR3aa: CASLITSPGEQFF

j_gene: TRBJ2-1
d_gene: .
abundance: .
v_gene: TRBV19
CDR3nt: TGTGCCAGTAGTATGACTAGTACTTACAATGAGCAGTTCTTC
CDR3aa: CASSMTSTYNEQFF

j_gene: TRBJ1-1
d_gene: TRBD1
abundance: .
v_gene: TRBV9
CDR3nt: TGTGCCAGCAGCGAGGTACCCCGGACAGGGGGCCAATCGAATGCTGAAGCTTTCTTT
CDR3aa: CASSEVPRTGGQSNAEAFF

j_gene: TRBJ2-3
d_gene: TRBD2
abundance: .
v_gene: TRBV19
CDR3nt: TGTGCCAGTAGTATATCAACTAGCGGGATTGGTACTAGCACAGATACGCAGTATTTT
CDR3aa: CASSISTSGIGTSTDTQYF

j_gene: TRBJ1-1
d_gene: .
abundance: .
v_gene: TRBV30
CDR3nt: TGTGCCTGGAGCCCCCTCACTGAAGCTTTCTTT
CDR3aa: CAWSPLTEAFF

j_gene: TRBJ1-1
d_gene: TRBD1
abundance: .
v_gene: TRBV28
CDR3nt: TGTGCCAGCCGTCTACCCGGACAGGGGAACACTGAAGCTTTCTTT
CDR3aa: CASRLPGQGNTEAFF